The entry below gives a single TCR beta chain sequence along with its context. CDR1 MDHEN and CDR2 SYDVKM come from the germline V gene. The CDR3 is made up of 15 amino acids. V was pared by 4 bases and J by 1 base, with 13 bases between. TCRdb re-analysed the RT-PCR reads in MiXCR, keeping a single row per CDR3 protein. The sample records more than 600,000 distinct CDR3 sequences, 14% being singletons. Sequenced: memory CD4+ T cells from blood. The sequence came from a female donor in good health, serving as a healthy control. The rearrangement joins TRBV28 to TRBJ1-2; D is uncertain. The CDR3 sequence: CASSYPPGYNYGYTF. The DNA for the CDR3 is TGTGCCAGCAGTTACCCCCCAGGATATAACTATGGCTACACCTTC.